Below, 5 T cell receptor beta chains from the same sample are listed, as sequenced in a study of control samples from healthy donors and cancer patients. Data came from immunoSEQ multiplex PCR; TCRdb stores just in-frame clones and leaves some out. The sample shows about 140,000 clones, around nine tenths of them seen only once. The specimen sequenced was blood. These receptor sequences come from a man in his thirties or forties in good health.

The genes are TRBV27 and TRBJ1-2; D not certain. CDR1 and CDR2 (germline): MNHEY, SMNVEV (reference sequence). This CDR3 contains 13 residues. The V and J ends lost 0 bases and 3 bases respectively, with 5 bases between them. CDR3 DNA sequence: TGTGCCAGCAGTTTATCGATCCACTATGGCTACACCTTC. This encodes CASSLSIHYGYTF.

This clone was seen just once. This sequence joins TRBV5-6 and TRBJ1-1; a weak D match, TRBD1 (6 bases). This CDR3 has 14 amino acids. Trimming took 5 bases from V and 5 from J, leaving 16 bases between them. Germline CDR1 reads SGHDT; CDR2 reads YYEEEE. CDR3 bases: TGTGCCAGCAGGGCGACAGGCGGGCAAACTGAAGCTTTCTTT. Translating gives CASRATGGQTEAFF.

The rearrangement links TRBV5-5 to TRBJ1-6; no firm D call. V lost 0 bases, J lost 8 bases, and 21 bases lay in between. This CDR3 spans 18 amino acids. Germline CDR1 is SGHKS and CDR2 is YYEKEE (reference sequence). The CDR3 reads CASSLVHRSRLGDSPLHF. CDR3 sequence (DNA): TGTGCCAGCAGCTTGGTTCACCGCAGCCGCCTGGGAGATTCACCCCTCCACTTT. Supplemented by reference TRBV5-5 and TRBJ1-6, the full variable domain reads DAGVTQSPTHLIKTRGQQVTLRCSPISGHKSVSWYQQVLGQGPQFIFQYYEKEERGRGNFPDRFSARQFPNYSSELNVNALLLGDSALYLCASSLVHRSRLGDSPLHFGNGTRLTVT.

The chain carries TRBV27 and TRBJ2-3, with a tentative D call TRBD1 (5 bases). V lost 6 bases and J lost 0, with 10 bases in between. Per the germline V gene, CDR1 is MNHEY and CDR2 is SMNVEV (reference sequence). There are 14 residues in the CDR3. CDR3 sequence reads: CASRSYRSTDTQYF. CDR3 sequence (DNA): TGTGCCAGCAGGTCCTACAGGAGCACAGATACGCAGTATTTT.

The chain has TRBV18 and TRBJ2-2; D might be TRBD1 (6 bases). The CDR3 runs 17 residues. Germline V gene sequence: CDR1 KGHSH, CDR2 LQKENI. Between the trimmed V and J ends, which lost 1 base and 5 bases, there was a span of 17 bases. CDR3: CASSPLAVTGSTGELFF. For the CDR3, the DNA is TGTGCCAGCTCACCACTAGCCGTTACAGGGAGTACCGGGGAGCTGTTTTTT.